This TCR beta chain was sequenced during a study of blood T cell repertoires in COVID-19 (dated by TCRdb to the early 2020s). Background for the entire study: Collaborator samples came from the United States, Italy and Spain and covered acute and convalescent phases of COVID-19. The prospective study material was composed of cDNA or gDNA derived from T cells, B-cell-depleted T cells, or PBMCs. Deeply sampled blood TCRbeta repertoires from subjects exposed to, actively infected with, or recovered from COVID-19 were included in the dataset. The repertoires were made available in a free public database intended to serve as a resource for research on the immune response to SARS-CoV-2. The samples were drawn from the first 160 participants of the ongoing ImmuneRACE study and from about 1,200 subjects provided by 6 global collaborators. Nearly every sample came with metadata listing a de-identified subject ID, COVID-19 status, age in years and sex. Where HLA class I and class II types were available, the types were taken from metadata supplied by the sample provider, not from assay-based typing.

Each collaborating institution followed its own protocols to collect whole blood in K2EDTA tubes. Collaborator samples were shipped for TCRbeta analysis as frozen whole blood, isolated PBMCs, or DNA extracted from either sample type. TCRbeta CDR3 regions were amplified from genomic DNA by means of the immunoSEQ Assay, a bias-controlled multiplex PCR. Processing in the source paper ran as follows. Nucleated cell counts per sample were estimated from amplification of reference gene primers within the assay. To quantify the absolute abundance of each unique TCRbeta CDR3 rearrangement, sequence reads were collapsed and filtered. For each sample, productive Simpson clonality was calculated as the square root of Simpson's diversity index across productive rearrangements. This immuneACCESS table, as held by TCRdb, lists in-frame sequences with V and J called but not all clones. Of the missing ones, under half trace to an unresolved V gene in checked studies; the others have no known cause. V and J calls and clone size follow that table, whereas D and trimming were derived from the DNA. In all, the sample holds under 200,000 clones, and around 80% of those were seen once. 5.5% to 8.5% of the sample is held by the ten biggest clonotypes.

Results the study describes overall, beyond this receptor: How much clinical and demographic metadata was included differed by source and by participant, and the metadata was provided uncurated.

Of note for this clone: Its antigen is still unknown. The input lacks base qualities; no much larger clone sits a single base away.

The CDR3 sequence holds 16 residues, the cysteine and phenylalanine included. Only CDR3 DNA remains: 48 bases, in frame from the first base. Here V drops 2 bases and J drops 7 bases, and the junction holds 6 bases not matched to any gene. Per the germline V gene, KGHDR is the CDR1 and SFDVKD is the CDR2. The sequence came from a man in his 60s with acute or convalescent COVID-19. The sequenced sample was peripheral blood. The chain is assembled from TRBV24-1 and TRBJ2-2, and 10 junctional nucleotides match TRBD2. CDR3 protein: CATSDSLAGEIGELFF. The bases read TGTGCCACCAGTGATTCGCTAGCGGGAGAAATCGGGGAGCTGTTTTTT.